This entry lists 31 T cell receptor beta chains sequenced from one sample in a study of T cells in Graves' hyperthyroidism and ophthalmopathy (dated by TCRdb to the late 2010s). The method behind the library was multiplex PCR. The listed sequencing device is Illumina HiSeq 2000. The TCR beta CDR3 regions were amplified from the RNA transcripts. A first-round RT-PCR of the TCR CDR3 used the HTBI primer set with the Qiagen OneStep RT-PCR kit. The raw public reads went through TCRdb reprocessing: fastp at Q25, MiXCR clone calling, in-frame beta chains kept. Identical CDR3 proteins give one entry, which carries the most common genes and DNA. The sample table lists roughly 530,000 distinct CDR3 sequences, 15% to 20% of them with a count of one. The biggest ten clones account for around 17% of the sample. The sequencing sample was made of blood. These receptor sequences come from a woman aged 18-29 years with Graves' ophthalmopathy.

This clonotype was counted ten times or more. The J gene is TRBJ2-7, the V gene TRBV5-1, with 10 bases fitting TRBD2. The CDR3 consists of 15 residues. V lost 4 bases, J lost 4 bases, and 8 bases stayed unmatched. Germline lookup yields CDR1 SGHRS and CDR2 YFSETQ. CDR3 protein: CASSGGLAELYEQYF. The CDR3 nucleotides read TGCGCCAGCAGCGGCGGACTAGCGGAGCTGTACGAGCAGTACTTC.

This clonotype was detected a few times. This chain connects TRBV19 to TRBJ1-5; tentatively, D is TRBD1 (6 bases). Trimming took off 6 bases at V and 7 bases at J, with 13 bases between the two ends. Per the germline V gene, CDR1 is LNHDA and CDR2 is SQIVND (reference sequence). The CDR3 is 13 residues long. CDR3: CASSPGARQPQHF. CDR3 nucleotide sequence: TGTGCCAGTAGCCCGGGGGCGAGGCAGCCCCAGCATTTT. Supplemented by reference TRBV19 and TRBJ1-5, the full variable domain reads DGGITQSPKYLFRKEGQNVTLSCEQNLNHDAMYWYRQDPGQGLRLIYYSQIVNDFQKGDIAEGYSVSREKKESFPLTVTSAQKNPTAFYLCASSPGARQPQHFGDGTRLSIL.

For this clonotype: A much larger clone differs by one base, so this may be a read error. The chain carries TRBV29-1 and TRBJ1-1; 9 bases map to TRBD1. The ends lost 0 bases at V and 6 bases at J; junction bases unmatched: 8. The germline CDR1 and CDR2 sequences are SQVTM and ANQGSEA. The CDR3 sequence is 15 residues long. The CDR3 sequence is CSVEEWTGAGPEAFF. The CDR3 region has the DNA TGCAGCGTTGAAGAATGGACAGGGGCGGGCCCTGAAGCTTTCTTT.

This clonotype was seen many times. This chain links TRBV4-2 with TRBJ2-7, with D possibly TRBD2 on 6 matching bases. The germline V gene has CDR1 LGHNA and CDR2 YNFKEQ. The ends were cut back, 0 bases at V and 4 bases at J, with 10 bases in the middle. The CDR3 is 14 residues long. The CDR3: CASSQDGTRYEQYF. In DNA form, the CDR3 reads TGTGCCAGCAGCCAAGATGGGACTCGGTACGAGCAGTACTTC.

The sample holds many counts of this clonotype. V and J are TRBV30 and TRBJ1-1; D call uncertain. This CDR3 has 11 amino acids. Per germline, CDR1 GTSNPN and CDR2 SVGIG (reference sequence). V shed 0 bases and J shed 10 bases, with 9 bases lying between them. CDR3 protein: CAWSVLQSAFF. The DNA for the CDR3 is TGTGCCTGGAGTGTACTTCAATCAGCTTTCTTT.

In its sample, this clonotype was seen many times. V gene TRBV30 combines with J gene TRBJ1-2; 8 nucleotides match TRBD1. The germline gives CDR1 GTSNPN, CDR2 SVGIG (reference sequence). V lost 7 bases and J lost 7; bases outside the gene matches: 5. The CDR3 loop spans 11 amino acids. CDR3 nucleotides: TGTGCCTTCACAGGGGGTGGTGGCTACACCTTC. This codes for CAFTGGGGYTF.

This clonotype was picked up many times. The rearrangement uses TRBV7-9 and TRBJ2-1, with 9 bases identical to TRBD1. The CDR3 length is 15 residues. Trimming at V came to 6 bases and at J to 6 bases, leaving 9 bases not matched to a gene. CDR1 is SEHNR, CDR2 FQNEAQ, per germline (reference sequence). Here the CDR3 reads CASRTGTGLGNEQFF. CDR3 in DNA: TGTGCCAGCAGGACCGGGACAGGGTTGGGCAATGAGCAGTTCTTC.

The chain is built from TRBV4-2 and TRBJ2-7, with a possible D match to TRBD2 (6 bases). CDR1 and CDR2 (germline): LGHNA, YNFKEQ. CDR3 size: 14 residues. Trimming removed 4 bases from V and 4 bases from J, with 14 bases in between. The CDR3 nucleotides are TGTGCCAGCAGCCCCGAGAATAGCGGATACGAGCAGTACTTC. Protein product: CASSPENSGYEQYF.

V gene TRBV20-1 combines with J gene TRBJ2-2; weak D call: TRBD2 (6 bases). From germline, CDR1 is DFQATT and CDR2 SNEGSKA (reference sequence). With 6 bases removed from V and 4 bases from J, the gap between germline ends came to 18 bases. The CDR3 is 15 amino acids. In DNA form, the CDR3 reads TGCAGTGCCCCGAGGGAGGTCGGAAGCACCGGGGAGCTGTTTTTT. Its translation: CSAPREVGSTGELFF.

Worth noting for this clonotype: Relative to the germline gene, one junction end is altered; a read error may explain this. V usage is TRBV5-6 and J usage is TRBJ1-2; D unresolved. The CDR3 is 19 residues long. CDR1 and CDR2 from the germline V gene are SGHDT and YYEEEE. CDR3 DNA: TGCGCCAGCAGCCGTTCTCCCGACGGCCCTACGATTCGGAACTATGGCTACACCTTC. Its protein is CASSRSPDGPTIRNYGYTF.

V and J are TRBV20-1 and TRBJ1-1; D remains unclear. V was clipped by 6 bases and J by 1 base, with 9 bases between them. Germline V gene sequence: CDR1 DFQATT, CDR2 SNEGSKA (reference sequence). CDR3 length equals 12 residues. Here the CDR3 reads CSADIENTEAFF. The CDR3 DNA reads TGCAGTGCCGATATCGAGAACACTGAAGCTTTCTTT.

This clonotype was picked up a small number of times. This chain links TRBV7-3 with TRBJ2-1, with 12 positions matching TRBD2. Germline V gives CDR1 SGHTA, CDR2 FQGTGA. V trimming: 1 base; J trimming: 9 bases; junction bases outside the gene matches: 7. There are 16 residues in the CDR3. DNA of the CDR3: TGTGCCAGCAGCTTAAGGGTGGCTAGCGGGAGGGGTGAGCAGTTCTTC. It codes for CASSLRVASGRGEQFF.

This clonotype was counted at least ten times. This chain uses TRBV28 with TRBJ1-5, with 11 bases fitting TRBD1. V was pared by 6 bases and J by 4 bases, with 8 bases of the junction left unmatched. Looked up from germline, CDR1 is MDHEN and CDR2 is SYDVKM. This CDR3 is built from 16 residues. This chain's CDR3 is CASRPSGTGGNQPQHF. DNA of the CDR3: TGTGCCAGCAGGCCATCCGGGACAGGGGGAAATCAGCCCCAGCATTTT.

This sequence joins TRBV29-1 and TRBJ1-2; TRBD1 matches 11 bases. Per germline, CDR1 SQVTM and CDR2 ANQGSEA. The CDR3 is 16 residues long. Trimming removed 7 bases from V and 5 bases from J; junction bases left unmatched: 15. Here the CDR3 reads CSAHNPPGQGVYGYTF. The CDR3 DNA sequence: TGCAGCGCTCACAATCCCCCGGGACAGGGGGTTTATGGCTACACCTTC.

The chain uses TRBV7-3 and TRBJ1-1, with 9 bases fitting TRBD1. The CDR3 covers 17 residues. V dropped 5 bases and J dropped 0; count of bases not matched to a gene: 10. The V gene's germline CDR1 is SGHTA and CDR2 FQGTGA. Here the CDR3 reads CASSLTGGASMNTEAFF. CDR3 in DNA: TGTGCCAGCAGCCTTACAGGGGGCGCGTCTATGAACACTGAAGCTTTCTTT.

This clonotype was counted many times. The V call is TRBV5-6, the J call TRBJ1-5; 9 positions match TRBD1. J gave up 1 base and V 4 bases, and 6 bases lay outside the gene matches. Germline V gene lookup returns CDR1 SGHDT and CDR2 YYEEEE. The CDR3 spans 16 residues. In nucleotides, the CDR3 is TGTGCCAGCAGCACGGGACAGGGATGGAGCAATCAGCCCCAGCATTTT. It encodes CASSTGQGWSNQPQHF. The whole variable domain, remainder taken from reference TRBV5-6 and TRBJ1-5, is DAGVTQSPTHLIKTRGQQVTLRCSPKSGHDTVSWYQQALGQGPQFIFQYYEEEERQRGNFPDRFSGHQFPNYSSELNVNALLLGDSALYLCASSTGQGWSNQPQHFGDGTRLSIL.

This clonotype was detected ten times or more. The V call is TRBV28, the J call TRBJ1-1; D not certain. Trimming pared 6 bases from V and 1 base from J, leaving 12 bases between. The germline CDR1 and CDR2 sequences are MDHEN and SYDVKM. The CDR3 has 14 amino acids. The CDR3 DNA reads TGTGCCAGCAGCCCCGGTGGACCGAACACTGAAGCTTTCTTT. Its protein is CASSPGGPNTEAFF.

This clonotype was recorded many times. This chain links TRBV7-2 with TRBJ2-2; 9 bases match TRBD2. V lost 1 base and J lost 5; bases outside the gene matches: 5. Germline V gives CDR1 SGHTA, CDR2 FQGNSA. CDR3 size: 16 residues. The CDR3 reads CASSLEPSGTTGELFF. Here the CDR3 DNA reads TGTGCCAGCAGCTTAGAGCCTAGCGGGACAACCGGGGAGCTGTTTTTT.

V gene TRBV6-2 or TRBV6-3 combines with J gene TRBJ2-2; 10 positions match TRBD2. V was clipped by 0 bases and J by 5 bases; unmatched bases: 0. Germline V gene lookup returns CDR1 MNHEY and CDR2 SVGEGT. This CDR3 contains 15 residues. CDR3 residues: CASSYSTSGTGELFF. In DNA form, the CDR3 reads TGTGCCAGCAGTTACTCGACTAGCGGGACCGGGGAGCTGTTTTTT.

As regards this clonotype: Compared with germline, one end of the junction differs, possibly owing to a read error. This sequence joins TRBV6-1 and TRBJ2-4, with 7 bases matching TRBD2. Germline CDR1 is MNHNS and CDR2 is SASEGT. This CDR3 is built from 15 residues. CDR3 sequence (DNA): TGTACCAGCAGTCCATCGGGGGGAGCCAAAAACATTCAGTACTTC. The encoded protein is CTSSPSGGAKNIQYF.

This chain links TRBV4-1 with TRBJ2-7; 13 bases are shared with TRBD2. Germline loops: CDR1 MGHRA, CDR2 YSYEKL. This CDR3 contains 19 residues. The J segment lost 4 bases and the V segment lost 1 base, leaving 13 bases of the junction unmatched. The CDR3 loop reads CASSQGRSGLAGNWYEQYF. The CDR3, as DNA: TGCGCCAGCAGCCAAGGGAGGTCGGGACTAGCGGGAAATTGGTACGAGCAGTACTTC.

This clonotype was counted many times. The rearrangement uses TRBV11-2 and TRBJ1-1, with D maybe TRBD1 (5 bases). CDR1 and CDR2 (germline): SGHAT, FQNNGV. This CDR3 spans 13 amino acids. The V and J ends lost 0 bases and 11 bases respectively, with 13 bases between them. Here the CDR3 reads CASSLEGQTAAFF. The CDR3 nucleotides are TGTGCCAGCAGCTTAGAGGGGCAGACGGCGGCTTTCTTT.

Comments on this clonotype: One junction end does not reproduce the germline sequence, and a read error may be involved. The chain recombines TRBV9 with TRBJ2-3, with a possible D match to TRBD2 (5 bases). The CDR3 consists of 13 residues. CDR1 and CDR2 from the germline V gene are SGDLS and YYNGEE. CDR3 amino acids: CAGSAGTRDTQYF. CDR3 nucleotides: TGTGCCGGCAGCGCCGGTACTAGGGATACGCAGTATTTT. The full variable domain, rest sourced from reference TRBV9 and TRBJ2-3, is DSGVTQTPKHLITATGQRVTLRCSPRSGDLSVYWYQQSLDQGLQFLIQYYNGEERAKGNILERFSAQQFPDLHSELNLSSLELGDSALYFCAGSAGTRDTQYFGPGTRLTVL.

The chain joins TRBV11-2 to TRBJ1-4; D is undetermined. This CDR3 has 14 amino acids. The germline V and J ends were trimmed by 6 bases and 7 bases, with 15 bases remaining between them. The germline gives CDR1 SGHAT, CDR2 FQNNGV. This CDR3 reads CASSLGFRGEKLFF. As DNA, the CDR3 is TGTGCCAGCAGTTTGGGGTTCCGAGGTGAAAAACTGTTTTTT.

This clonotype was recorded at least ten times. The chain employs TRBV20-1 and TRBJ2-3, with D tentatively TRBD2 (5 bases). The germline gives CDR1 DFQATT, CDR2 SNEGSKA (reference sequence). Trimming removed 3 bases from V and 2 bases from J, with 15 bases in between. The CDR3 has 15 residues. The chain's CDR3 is CSASMYREDTDTQYF. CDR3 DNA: TGCAGTGCTAGTATGTACCGGGAAGACACAGATACGCAGTATTTT.

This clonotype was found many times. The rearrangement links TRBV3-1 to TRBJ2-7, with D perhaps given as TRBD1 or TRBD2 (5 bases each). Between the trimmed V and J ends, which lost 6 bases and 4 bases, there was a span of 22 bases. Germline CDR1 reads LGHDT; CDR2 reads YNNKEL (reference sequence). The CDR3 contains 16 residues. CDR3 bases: TGTGCCAGCAGTACTGCCGGGACCCATTCCTATTACGAGCAGTACTTC. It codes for CASSTAGTHSYYEQYF.

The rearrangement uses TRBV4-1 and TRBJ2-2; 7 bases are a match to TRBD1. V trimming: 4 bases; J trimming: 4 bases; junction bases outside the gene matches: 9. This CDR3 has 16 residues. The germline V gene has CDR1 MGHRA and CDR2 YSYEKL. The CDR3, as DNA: TGCGCCAGCAGCCCGTCCACAGGGGATTCCACCGGGGAGCTGTTTTTT. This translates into CASSPSTGDSTGELFF.

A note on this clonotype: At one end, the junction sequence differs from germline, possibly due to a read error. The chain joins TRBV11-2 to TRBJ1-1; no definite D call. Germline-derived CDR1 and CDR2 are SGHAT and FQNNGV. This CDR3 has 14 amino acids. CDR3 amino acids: CASSLLLLNTEASF. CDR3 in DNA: TGTGCCAGCAGCTTGCTGTTATTGAACACTGAAGCTTCCTTT.

CDR3 sequence: CAWSAGGGGSYEQYF. The CDR3 DNA is TGTGCCTGGAGTGCAGGAGGGGGCGGATCCTACGAGCAGTACTTC. The J gene is TRBJ2-7, the V gene TRBV30, with D possibly TRBD1 on 7 matching bases. The CDR3 is made up of 15 amino acids. With 1 base removed from V and 1 base from J, the gap between germline ends came to 14 bases. CDR1 and CDR2 (germline): GTSNPN, SVGIG (reference sequence).

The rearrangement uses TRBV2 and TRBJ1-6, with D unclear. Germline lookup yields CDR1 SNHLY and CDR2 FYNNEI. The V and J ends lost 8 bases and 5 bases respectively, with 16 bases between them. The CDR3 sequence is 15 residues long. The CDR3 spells CASRSGSVHNSPLHF. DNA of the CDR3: TGTGCCAGCCGCTCGGGGTCAGTACATAATTCACCCCTCCACTTT.

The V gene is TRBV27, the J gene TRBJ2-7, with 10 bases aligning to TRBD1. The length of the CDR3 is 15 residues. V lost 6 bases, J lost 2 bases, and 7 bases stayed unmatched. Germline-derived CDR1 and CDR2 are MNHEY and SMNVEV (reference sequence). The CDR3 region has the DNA TGTGCCAGCAGAATGACAGGGGGCTATACCTACGAGCAGTACTTC. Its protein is CASRMTGGYTYEQYF.